These 29 T cell receptor beta chains share one sample of origin, sequenced in a study of T cell repertoires in cytomegalovirus infection. These receptors are not linked to any known antigen. TCRdb re-analysed the reads in MiXCR, keeping a single row per CDR3 protein. The profile shows under 90,000 distinct CDR3 sequences, 40% to 50% of them singletons. Sample: CD8+ T cells from cultured PBMCs, taken from culture after CMV antigen stimulation. These receptors all come from a human donor in good health (CMV status not recorded). Some clones in this sample may be carry-over from other donors' samples.

V and J are TRBV9 and TRBJ2-7; 10 bases are shared with TRBD1. CDR1 and CDR2 (germline): SGDLS, YYNGEE. The CDR3 covers 13 residues. J was trimmed by 7 bases and V by 3 bases; bases with no gene match: 4. The CDR3 sequence: CASSGQGAREQYF. CDR3 bases: TGTGCCAGCAGCGGACAGGGGGCGCGGGAGCAGTACTTC.

This clonotype has more than one count but fewer than ten. V is TRBV7-9 and J is TRBJ1-2; 7 nucleotides line up with TRBD1. In germline, CDR1 is SEHNR, CDR2 FQNEAQ (reference sequence). V shed 4 bases, J shed 4 bases, and the junction held 9 bases outside the gene matches. The CDR3 extends over 15 amino acids. In DNA form, the CDR3 reads TGTGCCAGCAGCTCGGATAGGGGGCAGGTCTATGGCTACACCTTC. The encoded protein is CASSSDRGQVYGYTF.

The V gene is TRBV11-2, the J gene TRBJ2-3; 8 positions match TRBD1. J gave up 5 bases and V 3 bases, and 7 bases lay outside the gene matches. Germline CDR1 SGHAT, CDR2 FQNNGV. The CDR3 is 15 amino acids. Here the CDR3 DNA reads TGTGCCAGCAGCTTTCCAGGGGGCCATGAAGATACGCAGTATTTT. It is translated as CASSFPGGHEDTQYF.

V usage is TRBV4-1 and J usage is TRBJ1-5; possible D gene TRBD1, 5 bases. Germline loops: CDR1 MGHRA, CDR2 YSYEKL. The length of the CDR3 is 18 residues. Trimming took off 0 bases at V and 0 bases at J, with 15 bases between the two ends. CDR3 loop: CASSQDPRDVYSNQPQHF. DNA of the CDR3: TGCGCCAGCAGCCAAGATCCGAGGGACGTATATAGCAATCAGCCCCAGCATTTT.

The chain joins TRBV12-5 to TRBJ1-5, with TRBD1 identical over 9 bases. The length of the CDR3 is 16 residues. The V gene end was trimmed by 6 bases and the J gene end by 11 bases; junction bases not matched to a gene: 17. CDR1 LGHNT and CDR2 FRNRAP come from the germline V gene. The CDR3 sequence is CASGEYPGQGPITQHF. The CDR3 coding sequence is TGTGCTAGTGGGGAATATCCGGGACAGGGACCCATAACCCAGCATTTT. The full variable domain, with the rest looked up from reference TRBV12-5 and TRBJ1-5, is DARVTQTPRHKVTEMGQEVTMRCQPILGHNTVFWYRQTMMQGLELLAYFRNRAPLDDSGMPKDRFSAEMPDATLATLKIQPSEPRDSAVYFCASGEYPGQGPITQHFGDGTRLSIL.

The rearrangement joins TRBV25-1 to TRBJ1-3; 7 nucleotides match TRBD1. The length of the CDR3 is 14 residues. Unmatched junction bases numbered 3, after V lost 5 bases and J lost 2 bases. CDR1 is MGHDK, CDR2 SYGVNS, per germline. Written as DNA, the CDR3 is TGTGCCAGCAGTAGGACAGGCGCTGGAAACACCATATATTTT. Residues: CASSRTGAGNTIYF.

The rearrangement uses TRBV7-9 and TRBJ2-5; no clear D. CDR3 length: 15 amino acids. Germline assignment: CDR1 SEHNR and CDR2 FQNEAQ (reference sequence). The V and J ends lost 3 bases and 2 bases respectively, with 13 bases between them. The CDR3: CASSFVGPAQETQYF. Written as DNA, the CDR3 is TGTGCCAGCAGCTTTGTTGGCCCCGCACAAGAGACCCAGTACTTC.

The CDR3 DNA follows: TGCAGTGCCGAATCACAGGGGGACTATGGCTACACCTTC. Its translation: CSAESQGDYGYTF. The chain combines TRBV20-1 with TRBJ1-2; the match to TRBD1 covers 8 bases. The V gene's germline CDR1 is DFQATT and CDR2 SNEGSKA (reference sequence). V gave up 6 bases and J gave up 3 bases; unmatched junction bases: 6. This CDR3 spans 13 amino acids.

The CDR3 reads CASSSISSYEQYF. The CDR3 DNA reads TGTGCCAGCAGCTCCATCAGCTCCTACGAGCAGTACTTC. The chain employs TRBV7-9 and TRBJ2-7; D is unresolved. The germline CDR1 and CDR2 sequences are SEHNR and FQNEAQ (reference sequence). Trimming took off 4 bases at V and 0 bases at J, with 7 bases between the two ends. The CDR3 totals 13 residues.

The rearrangement uses TRBV7-9 and TRBJ2-6, with D possibly matching TRBD1 (5 bases). V was cut by 6 bases and J by 3 bases, with 9 bases left in between. The CDR3 runs to 14 residues. Germline CDR1 reads SEHNR; CDR2 reads FQNEAQ (reference sequence). This CDR3 is CASSLTDGANVLTF. DNA of the CDR3: TGTGCCAGCAGTTTGACAGATGGGGCCAACGTCCTGACTTTC.

This clonotype was observed a few times. The chain couples TRBV12-3 or TRBV12-4 to TRBJ1-5; D not resolved. The V end was cut by 6 bases, the J end by 1 base, with 7 bases between. The CDR3 runs 13 residues. Here the CDR3 reads CASSFGSNQPQHF. Written as DNA, the CDR3 is TGTGCCAGCAGCTTTGGGAGCAATCAGCCCCAGCATTTT.

The J gene is TRBJ2-7, the V gene TRBV6-1; D not certain. Trimming left V 4 bases short and J 2 bases short, with 12 bases between. The CDR3 runs 14 residues. Germline V gene sequence: CDR1 MNHNS, CDR2 SASEGT. As DNA, the CDR3 is TGTGCCAGCAGTGTCTACAGCGCTCCCTACGAGCAGTACTTC. It translates to CASSVYSAPYEQYF.

The chain has TRBV11-2 and TRBJ2-5, with D possibly TRBD2 on 5 matching bases. The germline V and J ends were trimmed by 0 bases and 0 bases, with 11 bases remaining between them. The CDR3 has 16 residues. Germline V CDR1 and CDR2: SGHAT, FQNNGV. As DNA, the CDR3 is TGTGCCAGCAGCTTAGATTCGCGGGCGTACCAAGAGACCCAGTACTTC. Translating it yields CASSLDSRAYQETQYF.

The CDR3 nucleotides are TGTGCCAGCAGCTTTCGTCTTGGAGACAGACAAAACATTCAGTACTTC. The encoded protein is CASSFRLGDRQNIQYF. V gene TRBV5-4 combines with J gene TRBJ2-4, with a tentative D call TRBD1 (5 bases). In germline, CDR1 is SGHNT, CDR2 YYREEE (reference sequence). This CDR3 is built from 16 residues. V dropped 2 bases and J dropped 5 bases, with 17 bases sitting between them.

The table lists this clonotype with a few counts. V usage is TRBV7-6 and J usage is TRBJ2-5, with 12 bases identical to TRBD1. V gave up 1 base and J gave up 3 bases; unmatched junction bases: 9. The CDR3 totals 18 residues. Germline loops: CDR1 SGHVS, CDR2 FNYEAQ. CDR3 nucleotide sequence: TGTGCCAGCAGCTTAGGCTTCCCGGGACAGGGGGCAAAAGAGACCCAGTACTTC. Amino acids: CASSLGFPGQGAKETQYF.

The CDR3 DNA is TGTGCCAGCAGTCACCAGGGGAAAGTCTACGAGCAGTACTTC. It specifies CASSHQGKVYEQYF. The chain carries TRBV7-8 and TRBJ2-7; tentatively, D is TRBD1 (6 bases). The CDR3 is 14 amino acids. Germline CDR1 is SGHVS and CDR2 is FQNEAQ. V was shortened by 6 bases and J by 3 bases, with 15 bases between the two germline ends.

The chain employs TRBV13 and TRBJ2-3; TRBD1 matches at 12 bases. Germline CDR1 is PRHDT and CDR2 is FYEKMQ (reference sequence). CDR3 length equals 15 residues. Unmatched junction bases numbered 7, after V lost 7 bases and J lost 5 bases. CDR3 bases: TGTGCCAGCACCCCCGGGACAGGGGGCGGAGATACGCAGTATTTT. Encoded protein: CASTPGTGGGDTQYF.

CDR3 residues: CSAELTRFETQYF. The DNA of the CDR3 is TGCAGTGCCGAACTCACTAGGTTCGAGACCCAGTACTTC. J is TRBJ2-5 and V is TRBV20-1, with D maybe TRBD2 (5 bases). Germline CDR1 and CDR2: DFQATT and SNEGSKA (reference sequence). CDR3 length: 13 residues. V was clipped by 6 bases and J by 5 bases, with 16 bases between them.

This chain connects TRBV28 to TRBJ1-1, with D possibly matching TRBD1 (6 bases). The CDR3 spans 19 residues. The germline V and J ends were trimmed by 6 bases and 5 bases, with 31 bases remaining between them. Germline V gives CDR1 MDHEN, CDR2 SYDVKM. The chain's CDR3 is CASSFPTTFGGGVETEAFF. The CDR3 coding sequence is TGTGCCAGCAGCTTCCCGACGACGTTCGGCGGGGGCGTCGAGACTGAAGCTTTCTTT.

As concerns this clonotype: One end of the junction is discordant with germline, which a read error may explain. CDR3 in DNA: TGTGCCAGCAGCTTGCTAGCGGCCCTCAATGAGCAGGGCTTC. Protein: CASSLLAALNEQGF. The rearrangement uses TRBV7-2 and TRBJ2-1; 7 bases align to TRBD2. The V gene's germline CDR1 is SGHTA and CDR2 FQGNSA. This CDR3 has 14 amino acids.

On this clonotype itself: This may come from a read error, since a much larger clone is one base off. The rearrangement joins TRBV7-8 to TRBJ2-3; D is ambiguous. Germline CDR1 and CDR2: SGHVS and FQNEAQ. The CDR3 consists of 14 residues. V dropped 4 bases and J dropped 8 bases, with 16 bases sitting between them. CDR3 region: CASSSPPETGTQYF. The CDR3 DNA follows: TGTGCCAGCAGCTCCCCGCCCGAGACGGGTACGCAGTATTTT.

The chain couples TRBV5-5 to TRBJ1-2; TRBD1 is a possible D gene (6 bases). Germline CDR1 is SGHKS and CDR2 is YYEKEE (reference sequence). This CDR3 is built from 15 residues. With 2 bases removed from V and 4 bases from J, the gap between germline ends came to 15 bases. CDR3 in amino acids: CASSLLQGPVYGYTF. The CDR3 region has the DNA TGTGCCAGCAGCTTACTACAGGGTCCTGTCTATGGCTACACCTTC.

This chain links TRBV15 with TRBJ2-1, with a possible D match to TRBD2 (5 bases). The V gene's germline CDR1 is LNHNV and CDR2 YYDKDF (reference sequence). V was shortened by 1 base and J by 4 bases, with 14 bases between the two germline ends. This CDR3 has 16 residues. CDR3 amino acids: CATSRARLAGYNEQFF. CDR3 nucleotides: TGTGCCACCAGCAGAGCCCGTCTAGCAGGTTACAATGAGCAGTTCTTC.

The chain combines TRBV4-2 with TRBJ2-2; 11 bases line up with TRBD1. Trimming removed 1 base from V and 3 bases from J; junction bases left unmatched: 4. The CDR3 is 17 amino acids. Per the germline V gene, CDR1 is LGHNA and CDR2 is YNFKEQ. CDR3 amino acids: CASSQGPGQGDTGELFF. The DNA for the CDR3 is TGTGCCAGCAGCCAAGGCCCGGGACAGGGGGACACCGGGGAGCTGTTTTTT.

This clonotype was found a few times. The chain uses TRBV7-3 and TRBJ2-1, with TRBD1 identical over 8 bases. Germline V lookup: CDR1 SGHTA, CDR2 FQGTGA. The CDR3 spans 13 residues. The V segment lost 3 bases and the J segment 6 bases; nucleotides outside the gene matches: 1. The CDR3 reads CASSFGQGNEQFF. The CDR3 DNA sequence: TGTGCCAGCAGCTTCGGACAGGGCAATGAGCAGTTCTTC.

The chain is built from TRBV24-1 and TRBJ2-2; D is perhaps TRBD2 (6 bases). The CDR3 extends over 17 amino acids. Germline lookup yields CDR1 KGHDR and CDR2 SFDVKD. V was pared by 2 bases and J by 0 bases, with 12 bases between. The CDR3 is CATSDSPGLTNTGELFF. CDR3 DNA sequence: TGTGCCACCAGTGATTCACCAGGACTAACGAACACCGGGGAGCTGTTTTTT.

This clonotype showed up many times. This chain joins TRBV7-2 and TRBJ2-7; D is unresolved. V shed 0 bases and J shed 1 base, with 7 bases lying between them. This CDR3 is 14 amino acids long. Per the germline V gene, CDR1 is SGHTA and CDR2 is FQGNSA. CDR3 bases: TGTGCCAGCAGCTTAGCGACCGGGTCCTACGAGCAGTACTTC. Protein product: CASSLATGSYEQYF. The full variable domain, completed using reference TRBV7-2 and TRBJ2-7, is GAGVSQSPSNKVTEKGKDVELRCDPISGHTALYWYRQSLGQGLEFLIYFQGNSAPDKSGLPSDRFSAERTGGSVSTLTIQRTQQEDSAVYLCASSLATGSYEQYFGPGTRLTVT.

The V gene is TRBV27, the J gene TRBJ2-3; tentative D call: TRBD2 (6 bases). CDR3 length: 16 residues. CDR1 is MNHEY and CDR2 is SMNVEV in the germline V gene (reference sequence). Trimming removed 5 bases from V and 0 bases from J, with 15 bases in between. The CDR3 DNA reads as TGTGCCAGCAGTAACCGGGACTCGCTTAGCACAGATACGCAGTATTTT. Translating it yields CASSNRDSLSTDTQYF.

V is TRBV19 and J is TRBJ2-7; possibly TRBD1 for D (5 bases). The last part of the DNA fits TRBJ2-1 better; the J call may be wrong. The CDR3 has 12 residues. Germline V CDR1 and CDR2: LNHDA, SQIVND (reference sequence). CDR3 sequence: CATQTAYNEQFF. DNA of the CDR3: TGTGCCACCCAGACAGCATACAATGAGCAGTTCTTC.